This TCR beta chain was identified during a study of Ad26.COV2.S vaccination and SARS-CoV-2 variants. On the study more broadly: The authors gave Ad26.COV2.S intramuscularly, either once or twice 56 days apart.

The length of the CDR3 is 13 residues. The germline V and J ends were trimmed by 5 bases and 2 bases, with 9 bases remaining between them. From germline, CDR1 is SEHNR and CDR2 FQNEAQ (reference sequence). This clone was recorded a few times. Clones were read by immunoSEQ multiplex PCR, and TCRdb kept only the in-frame ones, dropping some. The sample holds 500,000 or so clones, around 88% seen once. The treatment: about 20 received Ad26.COV2.S at low or high dose, single or two shots; about 5 received placebo; per-sample allocation not given. Samples came from day 63 after the first vaccine or placebo injection.

The sequencing here drew on peripheral blood, taken in a trial of Ad26.COV2.S vaccine versus placebo. This TCR came from a person between 18 and 59 years old who received the Ad26.COV2.S COVID-19 vaccine or a placebo. The J gene is TRBJ2-5, the V gene TRBV7-9; D is unresolved. The CDR3 here is CASSARLQETQYF. In DNA, the CDR3 is TGTGCCAGCAGCGCCCGTTTACAAGAGACCCAGTACTTC.